This T cell receptor (beta chain) was sequenced in a study of Ad26.COV2.S vaccination and SARS-CoV-2 variants. Treatment indicated: around 19 received Ad26.COV2.S at low or high dose, single or two shots; about 5 received placebo; per-sample allocation not given. Sample collection was performed on day 63 after the first vaccine or placebo injection. Trimming left V 3 bases short and J 3 bases short, with 8 bases between. The CDR3 extends over 13 amino acids. The germline CDR1 and CDR2 sequences are LNHDA and SQIVND (reference sequence). Generated by immunoSEQ multiplex PCR, the TCRdb table keeps only in-frame clones and is missing some. The table shows 300,000 to 350,000 clones, with about 90% occurring only once.

This TCR derives from a person between 18 and 65 years old who received the Ad26.COV2.S COVID-19 vaccine or a placebo. Here the sequenced sample was peripheral blood, taken in a trial of Ad26.COV2.S vaccine versus placebo. The chain recombines TRBV19 with TRBJ1-2; a weak D match, TRBD1 (5 bases). CDR3: CASSIGRDYGYTF. CDR3 coding DNA: TGTGCCAGTAGTATCGGCAGGGACTATGGCTACACCTTC.